The 3 T cell receptor beta chains below all came from one sample that was sequenced in a study of cytomegalovirus exposure and HLA in healthy donors. Amplification used 60 Vbeta primers and 13 Jbeta primers. Profiling relied on immunoSEQ multiplex PCR, and the TCRdb table lists in-frame clones only, not all of them. The sample carries 300,000 or so clones, about 83% recorded once. Input material: PBMCs. These receptors all stem from a woman aged 40 to 49 in good health and CMV-seropositive.

CDR3 sequence: CASSSTPGLAGTDTQYF. The DNA for the CDR3 is TGTGCCAGCAGTTCCACCCCGGGACTAGCGGGTACAGATACGCAGTATTTT. The gene calls are TRBV7-2 and TRBJ2-3; 12 positions agree with TRBD2. Unmatched junction bases numbered 10, after V lost 6 bases and J lost 3 bases. The CDR3 has 17 amino acids. Germline loops: CDR1 SGHTA, CDR2 FQGNSA.

This chain connects TRBV28 to TRBJ2-3; D is undetermined. This CDR3 comprises 14 residues. Trimming took off 6 bases at V and 5 bases at J, with 15 bases between the two ends. CDR1 and CDR2 from the germline V gene are MDHEN and SYDVKM. The CDR3 DNA reads as TGTGCCAGCAGCGTTCGGAGAAACGGAGATACGCAGTATTTT. Its protein product is CASSVRRNGDTQYF.

The chain recombines TRBV7-2 with TRBJ2-5, with 9 bases aligning to TRBD2. The CDR3 totals 15 residues. Germline V gives CDR1 SGHTA, CDR2 FQGNSA. Trimming took 1 base from V and 5 from J; bases not matched to a gene: 5. The CDR3 nucleotides are TGTGCCAGCAGCTTAGTAACGCGGGAGGGGGAGACCCAGTACTTC. Protein product: CASSLVTREGETQYF.